This T cell receptor (beta chain) was identified during a study of CD8 T cells in ankylosing spondylitis. TCRdb re-analysed the 5' RACE reads in MiXCR, keeping a single row per CDR3 protein. The data hold 150,000 or so distinct CDR3 sequences, with about a third observed a single time. Germline trimming cut 6 bases from V and 6 bases from J; bases unmatched to any gene: 13. This CDR3 is 16 amino acids long. Germline CDR1 and CDR2: SGHVS and FNYEAQ. This clonotype was counted a few times. The rearrangement uses TRBV7-6 and TRBJ2-1, with 8 bases that match TRBD2. This receptor was obtained from a male donor with ankylosing spondylitis. The sample comprised synovial fluid, either unsorted or a sorted T cell fraction (not recorded which). The DNA for the CDR3 is TGTGCCAGCAGGAAAAATGCGGGAGGTGGAGGCAATGAGCAGTTCTTC. The encoded protein is CASRKNAGGGGNEQFF.